This T cell receptor beta chain appears in the sequencing data of a study of OX40 agonist ivuxolimab in advanced cancers. At the level of the study: Ivuxolimab, an antibody acting as an agonist of OX40 (CD134), was used to treat patients. Participants could have had prior anti-PD-1, anti-PD-L1 or anti-CTLA-4 therapy, and around 40% had some.

Collection of blood occurred at baseline, at cycle 4 day 1, and at cycle 7 day 1. Per the germline V gene, CDR1 is LNHDA and CDR2 is SQIVND (reference sequence). The CDR3 is 13 amino acids. The V end was cut by 4 bases, the J end by 0 bases, with 7 bases between. Sequenced by immunoSEQ multiplex PCR; TCRdb stores in-frame clones only, minus some. Altogether about 60,000 clones are present, around 83% being singletons, with the ten largest covering about 2.3%. Study conclusions and caveats: At 0.1 to 3.0 mg/kg, CD4+ and CD8+ blood T cells expanded clonally by week 6.

With regard to this clone: Its target is not known.

This chain uses TRBV19 with TRBJ2-7; no clear D gene. This receptor was identified in an adult with an advanced solid tumor such as melanoma, head and neck, liver or kidney cancer. Material: CD4+ or CD8+ T cells sorted from blood, obtained in a trial of the OX40 agonist ivuxolimab. CDR3 in DNA: TGTGCCAGTAGTACAGTCTACTCCTACGAGCAGTACTTC. Its translation: CASSTVYSYEQYF.